The TCR beta chain under discussion was sequenced for a study of T cell changes during pregnancy in multiple sclerosis. Some clones are missing from TCRdb's copy, which holds only in-frame ones; the method was immunoSEQ multiplex PCR. Found here are 35,000 to 50,000 clones, 88% of them singletons; the top ten hold approximately 1%. Trimming left V 2 bases short and J 3 bases short, with 14 bases between. Germline CDR1 and CDR2: LGHNA and YSLEER. This CDR3 has 15 residues. This specimen consisted of CD4+ T cells from peripheral blood mononuclear cells, obtained in the second trimester of pregnancy. The TCR sequence derives from a female donor with multiple sclerosis, enrolled in a pregnancy study. The chain carries TRBV4-3 and TRBJ2-7, with D maybe TRBD1 (6 bases). Here the CDR3 reads CASSQTYRAIYEQYF. The CDR3 DNA is TGCGCCAGCAGCCAAACGTACAGGGCCATCTACGAGCAGTACTTC.